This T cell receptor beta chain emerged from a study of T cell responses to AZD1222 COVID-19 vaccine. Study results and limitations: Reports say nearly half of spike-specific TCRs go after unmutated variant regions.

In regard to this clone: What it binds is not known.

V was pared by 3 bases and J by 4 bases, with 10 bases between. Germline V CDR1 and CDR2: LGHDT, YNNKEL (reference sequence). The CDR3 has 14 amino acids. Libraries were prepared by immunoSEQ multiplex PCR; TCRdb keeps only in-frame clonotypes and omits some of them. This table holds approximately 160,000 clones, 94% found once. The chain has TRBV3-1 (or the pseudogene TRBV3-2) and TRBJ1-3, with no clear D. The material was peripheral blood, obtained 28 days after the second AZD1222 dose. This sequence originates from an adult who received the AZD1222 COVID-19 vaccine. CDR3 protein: CASSQGLTGNTIYF. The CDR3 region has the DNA TGTGCCAGCAGCCAGGGCCTAACAGGAAACACCATATATTTT.